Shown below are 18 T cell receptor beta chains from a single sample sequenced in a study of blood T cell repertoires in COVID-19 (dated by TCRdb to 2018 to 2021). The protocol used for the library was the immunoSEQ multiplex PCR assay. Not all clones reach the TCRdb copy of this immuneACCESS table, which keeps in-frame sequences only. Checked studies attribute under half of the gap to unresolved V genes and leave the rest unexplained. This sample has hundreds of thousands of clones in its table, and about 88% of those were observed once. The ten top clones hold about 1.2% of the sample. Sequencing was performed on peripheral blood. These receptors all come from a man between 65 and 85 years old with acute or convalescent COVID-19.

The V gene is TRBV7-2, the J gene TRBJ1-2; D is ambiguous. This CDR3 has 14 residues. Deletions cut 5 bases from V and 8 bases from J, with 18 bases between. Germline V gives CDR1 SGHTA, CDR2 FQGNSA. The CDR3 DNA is TGTGCCAGCAGCCCCCAACGTGGAGTTGAGGGCTACACCTTC. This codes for CASSPQRGVEGYTF. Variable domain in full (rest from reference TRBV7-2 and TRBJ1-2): GAGVSQSPSNKVTEKGKDVELRCDPISGHTALYWYRQSLGQGLEFLIYFQGNSAPDKSGLPSDRFSAERTGGSVSTLTIQRTQQEDSAVYLCASSPQRGVEGYTFGSGTRLTVV.

As DNA, the CDR3 is TGTGCCGGAGGACTAGCGGGATTAGTCAAAAACATTCAGTACTTC. Translated, it gives CAGGLAGLVKNIQYF. The chain combines TRBV3-1 (or the pseudogene TRBV3-2) with TRBJ2-4, with 12 positions matching TRBD2. This CDR3 has 15 amino acids. Losses at the gene ends were 11 bases for V and 3 bases for J; bases not matched to a gene: 8. Germline V gene data show CDR1 as LGHDT and CDR2 as YNNKEL (reference sequence).

CDR3 sequence reads: CASWRDRGIIQPQHF. CDR3 coding DNA: TGTGCCAGTTGGAGGGACAGGGGCATCATCCAGCCCCAGCATTTT. The chain joins TRBV28 to TRBJ1-5; 10 bases map to TRBD1. Trimming at V came to 9 bases and at J to 7 bases, leaving 12 bases not matched to a gene. Germline lookup yields CDR1 MDHEN and CDR2 SYDVKM. This CDR3 spans 15 amino acids.

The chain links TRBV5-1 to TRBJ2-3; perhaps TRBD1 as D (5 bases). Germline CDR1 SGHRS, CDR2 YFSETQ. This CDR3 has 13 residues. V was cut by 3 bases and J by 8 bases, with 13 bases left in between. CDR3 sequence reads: CASSSQGQGTQYF. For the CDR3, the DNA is TGCGCCAGCAGCTCGCAGGGCCAGGGTACGCAGTATTTT.

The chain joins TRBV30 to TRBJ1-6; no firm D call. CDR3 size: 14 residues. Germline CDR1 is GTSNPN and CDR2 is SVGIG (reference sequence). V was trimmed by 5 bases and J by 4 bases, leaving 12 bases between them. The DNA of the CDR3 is TGTGCCTGGTCTTTCGACATTTATAATTCACCCCTCCACTTT. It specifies CAWSFDIYNSPLHF. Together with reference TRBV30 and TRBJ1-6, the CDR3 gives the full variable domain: SQTIHQWPATLVQPVGSPLSLECTVEGTSNPNLYWYRQAAGRGLQLLFYSVGIGQISSEVPQNLSASRPQDRQFILSSKKLLLSDSGFYLCAWSFDIYNSPLHFGNGTRLTVT.

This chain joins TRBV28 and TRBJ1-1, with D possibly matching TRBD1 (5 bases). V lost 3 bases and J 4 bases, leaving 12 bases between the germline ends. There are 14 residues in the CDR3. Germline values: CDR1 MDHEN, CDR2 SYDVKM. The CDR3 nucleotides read TGTGCCAGCAGTTTGTGGGGGGGAGGCACTGAAGCTTTCTTT. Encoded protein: CASSLWGGGTEAFF.

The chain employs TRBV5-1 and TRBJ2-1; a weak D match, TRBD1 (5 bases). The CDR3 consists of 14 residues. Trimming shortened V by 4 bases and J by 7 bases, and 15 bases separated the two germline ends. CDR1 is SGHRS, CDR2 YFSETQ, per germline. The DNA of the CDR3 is TGCGCCAGCAGCCCTGGACAAATGTGGAATGAGCAGTTCTTC. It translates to CASSPGQMWNEQFF.

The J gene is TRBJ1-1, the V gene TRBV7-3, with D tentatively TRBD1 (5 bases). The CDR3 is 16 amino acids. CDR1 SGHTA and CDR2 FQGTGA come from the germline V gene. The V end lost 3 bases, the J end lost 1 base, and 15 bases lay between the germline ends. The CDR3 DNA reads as TGTGCCAGCAGCTTGGGAGGGGCAGGGCAGAACACTGAAGCTTTCTTT. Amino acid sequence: CASSLGGAGQNTEAFF. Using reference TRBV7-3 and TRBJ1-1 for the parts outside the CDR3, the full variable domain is GAGVSQTPSNKVTEKGKYVELRCDPISGHTALYWYRQSLGQGPEFLIYFQGTGAADDSGLPNDRFFAVRPEGSVSTLKIQRTERGDSAVYLCASSLGGAGQNTEAFFGQGTRLTVV.

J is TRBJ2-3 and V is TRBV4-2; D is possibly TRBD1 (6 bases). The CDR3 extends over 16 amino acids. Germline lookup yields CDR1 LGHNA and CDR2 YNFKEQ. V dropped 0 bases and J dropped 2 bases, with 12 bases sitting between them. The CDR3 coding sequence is TGTGCCAGCAGCCAAGATCAGGGGTTCCCCACAGATACGCAGTATTTT. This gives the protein CASSQDQGFPTDTQYF.

CDR3 DNA sequence: TGTGCCAGCAGCCAAAATCGTGGGAGCTACAATGAGCAGTTCTTC. This translates into CASSQNRGSYNEQFF. V and J are TRBV3-1 (or the pseudogene TRBV3-2) and TRBJ2-1; a weak D match, TRBD2 (5 bases). V was shortened by 2 bases and J by 3 bases, with 11 bases between the two germline ends. The CDR3 sequence is 15 residues long. Germline V lookup: CDR1 LGHDT, CDR2 YNNKEL (reference sequence).

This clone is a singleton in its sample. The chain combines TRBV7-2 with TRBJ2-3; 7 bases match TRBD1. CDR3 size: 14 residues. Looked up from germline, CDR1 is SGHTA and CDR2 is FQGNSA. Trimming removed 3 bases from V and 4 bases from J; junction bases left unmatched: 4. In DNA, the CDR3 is TGTGCCAGCAGCTTGAGGGGGCCGTCAGATACGCAGTATTTT. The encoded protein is CASSLRGPSDTQYF.

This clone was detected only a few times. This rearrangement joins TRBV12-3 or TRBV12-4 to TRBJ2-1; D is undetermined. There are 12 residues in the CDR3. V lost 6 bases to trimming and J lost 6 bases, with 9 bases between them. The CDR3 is CASSDPGNEQFF. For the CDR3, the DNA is TGTGCCAGCAGCGACCCAGGCAATGAGCAGTTCTTC.

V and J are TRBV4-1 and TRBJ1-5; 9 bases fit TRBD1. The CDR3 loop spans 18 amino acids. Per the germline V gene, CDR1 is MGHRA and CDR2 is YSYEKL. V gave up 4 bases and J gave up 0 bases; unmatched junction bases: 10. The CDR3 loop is CASSPGTGPGASNQPQHF. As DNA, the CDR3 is TGCGCCAGCAGCCCTGGGACAGGGCCGGGGGCTAGCAATCAGCCCCAGCATTTT.

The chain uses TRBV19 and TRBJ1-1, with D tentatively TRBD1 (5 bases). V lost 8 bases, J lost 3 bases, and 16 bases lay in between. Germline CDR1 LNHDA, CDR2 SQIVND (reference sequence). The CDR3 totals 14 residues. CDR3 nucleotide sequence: TGTGCCAGTGCTGCAGGGCGTTGGGACACTGAAGCTTTCTTT. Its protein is CASAAGRWDTEAFF. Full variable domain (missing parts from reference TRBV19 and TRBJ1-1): DGGITQSPKYLFRKEGQNVTLSCEQNLNHDAMYWYRQDPGQGLRLIYYSQIVNDFQKGDIAEGYSVSREKKESFPLTVTSAQKNPTAFYLCASAAGRWDTEAFFGQGTRLTVV.

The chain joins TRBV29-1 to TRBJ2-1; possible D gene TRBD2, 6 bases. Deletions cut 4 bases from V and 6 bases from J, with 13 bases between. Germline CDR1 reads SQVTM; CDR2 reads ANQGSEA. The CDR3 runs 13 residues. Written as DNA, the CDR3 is TGCAGCGTTGTTGGGGGAGCGGGCAATGAGCAGTTCTTC. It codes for CSVVGGAGNEQFF.

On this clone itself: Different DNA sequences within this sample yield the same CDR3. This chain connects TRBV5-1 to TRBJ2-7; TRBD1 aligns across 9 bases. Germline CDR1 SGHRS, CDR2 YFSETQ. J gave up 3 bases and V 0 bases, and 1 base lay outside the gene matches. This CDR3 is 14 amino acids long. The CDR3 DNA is TGCGCCAGCAGCTTGGCGGGACAGGGCTACGAGCAGTACTTC. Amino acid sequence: CASSLAGQGYEQYF.

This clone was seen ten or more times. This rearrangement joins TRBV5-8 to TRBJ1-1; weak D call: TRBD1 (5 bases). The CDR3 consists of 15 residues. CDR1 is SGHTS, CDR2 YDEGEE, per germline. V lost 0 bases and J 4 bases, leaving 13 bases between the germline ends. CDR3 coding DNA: TGTGCCAGCAGCTTGGGCGGGGCGGAGGGCACTGAAGCTTTCTTT. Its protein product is CASSLGGAEGTEAFF.

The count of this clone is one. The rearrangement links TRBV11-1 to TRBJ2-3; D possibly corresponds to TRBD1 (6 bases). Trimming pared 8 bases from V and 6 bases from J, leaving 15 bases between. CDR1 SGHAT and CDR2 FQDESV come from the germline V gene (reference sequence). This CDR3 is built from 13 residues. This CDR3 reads CASGTGLRDTQYF. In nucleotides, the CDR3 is TGTGCCAGCGGAACAGGGTTGAGGGATACGCAGTATTTT.